The next 27 T cell receptor beta chains were all read from a single sample in a study of T cell repertoires in cytomegalovirus infection. A single record per CDR3 protein comes from TCRdb applying MiXCR to the reads. The data hold some 300,000 distinct CDR3 sequences, with 9.6% observed a single time. The sequenced material came from PBMCs. These receptors were taken from a human donor in good health (CMV status not recorded). Some clones in this sample may be carry-over from other donors' samples.

This clonotype came up many times. V is TRBV5-1 and J is TRBJ2-7, with 8 bases fitting TRBD2. Germline lookup yields CDR1 SGHRS and CDR2 YFSETQ. The CDR3 extends over 16 amino acids. J lost 6 bases, V lost 3 bases, and 14 bases had no gene match. DNA of the CDR3: TGCGCCAGCAGCTGGTTTAGGGGCGGGGGGCCTTCCGAGCAGTACTTC. Protein product: CASSWFRGGGPSEQYF.

This clonotype turned up a few times. The J gene is TRBJ2-6, the V gene TRBV5-6; D unclear. Trimming left V 7 bases short and J 0 bases short, with 11 bases between. CDR3 length: 15 amino acids. From germline, CDR1 is SGHDT and CDR2 YYEEEE. The CDR3 region is CASGSLSSGANVLTF. The CDR3 coding sequence is TGTGCCAGCGGCTCCCTGAGCTCTGGGGCCAACGTCCTGACTTTC. The full variable domain, rest sourced from reference TRBV5-6 and TRBJ2-6, is DAGVTQSPTHLIKTRGQQVTLRCSPKSGHDTVSWYQQALGQGPQFIFQYYEEEERQRGNFPDRFSGHQFPNYSSELNVNALLLGDSALYLCASGSLSSGANVLTFGAGSRLTVL.

The V call is TRBV28, the J call TRBJ1-1, with a weak D call TRBD1 (5 bases). The CDR3 runs to 13 residues. V was pared by 4 bases and J by 6 bases, with 12 bases between. Germline V gene data show CDR1 as MDHEN and CDR2 as SYDVKM. The CDR3 region is CASSSPGRSEAFF. The DNA for the CDR3 is TGTGCCAGCAGTTCACCGGGACGGTCTGAAGCTTTCTTT.

The sample holds many counts of this clonotype. V gene TRBV6-2 or TRBV6-3 combines with J gene TRBJ2-6; TRBD1 might be the D (5 bases). Germline-derived CDR1 and CDR2 are MNHEY and SVGEGT. The V end lost 6 bases, the J end lost 2 bases, and 11 bases lay between the germline ends. This CDR3 has 15 amino acids. The CDR3 nucleotides read TGTGCCAGCAGACCAGGGTTTGCTGGGGCCAACGTCCTGACTTTC. Protein sequence: CASRPGFAGANVLTF.

Many counts were recorded for this clonotype. This chain links TRBV2 with TRBJ1-1, with a tentative D call TRBD1 (5 bases). CDR1 and CDR2 (germline): SNHLY, FYNNEI. The CDR3 runs to 12 residues. Trimming removed 6 bases from V and 11 bases from J, with 16 bases in between. CDR3 nucleotides: TGTGCCAGCAGCCACCCAGGGAATGCGGCTTTCTTT. It specifies CASSHPGNAAFF.

This clonotype was seen ten or more times. The V and J genes are TRBV9 and TRBJ2-2, with 14 positions matching TRBD2. V lost 4 bases and J lost 5; bases outside the gene matches: 7. The germline gives CDR1 SGDLS, CDR2 YYNGEE. The CDR3 length is 17 residues. The CDR3 DNA follows: TGTGCCAGCAGCCCGCGACTAGCGGGGGGGCGGACCGGGGAGCTGTTTTTT. Protein product: CASSPRLAGGRTGELFF.

Note on this clonotype: A much bigger clone sits one base away, suggesting this may be a read error. The chain couples TRBV25-1 to TRBJ2-1; TRBD1 might be the D (6 bases). Trimming removed 7 bases at V and 4 bases at J, with 14 bases between. Germline V CDR1 and CDR2: MGHDK, SYGVNS. The CDR3 is 14 residues long. This CDR3 is CASIVRRGYNEQFF. The CDR3 coding sequence is TGTGCCAGCATTGTAAGAAGGGGGTACAATGAGCAGTTCTTC.

This clonotype was detected a few times. The chain links TRBV12-3 or TRBV12-4 to TRBJ2-2; D is uncertain. The V end lost 7 bases, the J end lost 6 bases, and 12 bases lay between the germline ends. The length of the CDR3 is 13 residues. CDR3 sequence reads: CASNPQVAGELFF. CDR3 sequence (DNA): TGTGCCAGCAACCCCCAAGTCGCCGGGGAGCTGTTTTTT.

The J gene is TRBJ1-4, the V gene TRBV19, with D unclear. This CDR3 has 16 amino acids. The V end lost 4 bases, the J end lost 0 bases, and 12 bases lay between the germline ends. Germline V gene lookup returns CDR1 LNHDA and CDR2 SQIVND (reference sequence). DNA for the CDR3: TGTGCCAGTAGTACCCGGACGGAGCCAACTAATGAAAAACTGTTTTTT. It specifies CASSTRTEPTNEKLFF.

There are many counts of this clonotype. The V call is TRBV6-5, the J call TRBJ1-1; D gene unclear. Germline CDR1 reads MNHEY; CDR2 reads SVGAGI. The CDR3 length is 15 residues. Trimming left V 0 bases short and J 1 base short, with 9 bases between. Written as DNA, the CDR3 is TGTGCCAGCAGTTACTCTCCGTGGGGGAACACTGAAGCTTTCTTT. Translated, it gives CASSYSPWGNTEAFF.

Many counts were recorded for this clonotype. V usage is TRBV20-1 and J usage is TRBJ1-1, with 9 nucleotides matching TRBD1. Losses at the gene ends were 4 bases for V and 2 bases for J; bases not matched to a gene: 2. CDR1 and CDR2 from the germline V gene are DFQATT and SNEGSKA (reference sequence). This CDR3 is 13 amino acids long. CDR3: CSAKGQGNTEAFF. The DNA for the CDR3 is TGCAGTGCTAAGGGACAGGGAAACACTGAAGCTTTCTTT.

The V and J genes are TRBV27 and TRBJ2-1; 9 nucleotides match TRBD2. V gave up 6 bases and J gave up 9 bases; unmatched junction bases: 6. The CDR3 consists of 13 residues. Germline V gene sequence: CDR1 MNHEY, CDR2 SMNVEV (reference sequence). CDR3 region: CASRGGGGGEQFF. The CDR3 bases are TGTGCCAGCAGGGGCGGGGGGGGAGGTGAGCAGTTCTTC.

Many counts were recorded for this clonotype. The V gene is TRBV7-6, the J gene TRBJ2-5; D is unclear. Between the trimmed V and J ends, which lost 2 bases and 4 bases, there was a span of 11 bases. The germline V gene encodes CDR1 SGHVS and CDR2 FNYEAQ. CDR3 length equals 14 residues. This CDR3 reads CASSLIGNGETQYF. The CDR3 region has the DNA TGTGCCAGCAGCTTAATTGGGAACGGAGAGACCCAGTACTTC. Together with reference TRBV7-6 and TRBJ2-5, the CDR3 gives the full variable domain: GAGVSQSPRYKVTKRGQDVALRCDPISGHVSLYWYRQALGQGPEFLTYFNYEAQQDKSGLPNDRFSAERPEGSISTLTIQRTEQRDSAMYRCASSLIGNGETQYFGPGTRLLVL.

The chain joins TRBV19 to TRBJ2-4; 8 bases are a match to TRBD1. The CDR3 sequence is 16 residues long. J was trimmed by 0 bases and V by 6 bases; bases with no gene match: 7. CDR1 and CDR2 (germline): LNHDA, SQIVND (reference sequence). The DNA of the CDR3 is TGTGCCAGTAGCGCCTTGGACAGGGCAGCCAAAAACATTCAGTACTTC. The encoded protein is CASSALDRAAKNIQYF.

This clonotype was observed at least ten times. The chain recombines TRBV7-2 with TRBJ1-2, with D possibly TRBD1 on 6 matching bases. Trimming stripped 1 base from V and 3 bases from J, with 15 bases between. The CDR3 is made up of 16 amino acids. Germline V lookup: CDR1 SGHTA, CDR2 FQGNSA. CDR3 bases: TGTGCCAGCAGCTTAGTCCCGGACAGACCTTACTATGGCTACACCTTC. Amino acid sequence: CASSLVPDRPYYGYTF. Filled out from reference TRBV7-2 and TRBJ1-2, the complete variable domain reads GAGVSQSPSNKVTEKGKDVELRCDPISGHTALYWYRQSLGQGLEFLIYFQGNSAPDKSGLPSDRFSAERTGGSVSTLTIQRTQQEDSAVYLCASSLVPDRPYYGYTFGSGTRLTVV.

The sample holds many counts of this clonotype. The DNA for the CDR3 is TGTGCCAGCAGTTTATTTCTAGATTCTGATGAGCAGTTCTTC. Its translation is CASSLFLDSDEQFF. This chain links TRBV27 with TRBJ2-1, with unresolved D. Deletions cut 1 base from V and 8 bases from J, with 12 bases between. This CDR3 contains 14 residues. The germline CDR1 and CDR2 sequences are MNHEY and SMNVEV (reference sequence).

Comments on this clonotype: The junction departs from the called germline gene at one end, perhaps through a read error. The V and J genes are TRBV29-1 and TRBJ1-1, with D unresolved. The CDR3 runs 14 residues. The germline V gene encodes CDR1 SQVTM and CDR2 ANQGSEA. The DNA for the CDR3 is TGCAGCGTTTCCTCTAGCGGGTTGGTCACTGAAGCTATCTTT. Amino acids: CSVSSSGLVTEAIF.

To note about this clonotype: A much larger clone is a single base away; this may be a read error. The CDR3 region is CAGGWTRELFF. The DNA of the CDR3 is TGTGCCGGAGGGTGGACCCGGGAGCTGTTTTTT. The chain has TRBV19 and TRBJ2-2, with a tentative D call TRBD2 (6 bases). This CDR3 is 11 amino acids long. V lost 11 bases to trimming and J lost 9 bases, with 13 bases between them. Germline V CDR1 and CDR2: LNHDA, SQIVND (reference sequence). Together with reference TRBV19 and TRBJ2-2, the CDR3 gives the full variable domain: DGGITQSPKYLFRKEGQNVTLSCEQNLNHDAMYWYRQDPGQGLRLIYYSQIVNDFQKGDIAEGYSVSREKKESFPLTVTSAQKNPTAFYLCAGGWTRELFFGEGSRLTVL.

In its sample, this clonotype was seen a few times. The rearrangement uses TRBV5-1 and TRBJ1-1; perhaps TRBD1 as D (6 bases). The CDR3 covers 16 residues. Trimming cost V 0 bases and J 2 bases, with 14 bases left between them. Germline lookup yields CDR1 SGHRS and CDR2 YFSETQ. The CDR3 loop reads CASSLGTVGPNTEAFF. The DNA for the CDR3 is TGCGCCAGCAGCTTGGGGACAGTGGGGCCAAACACTGAAGCTTTCTTT.

This clonotype was found many times. The chain uses TRBV12-3 or TRBV12-4 and TRBJ2-1; 7 nucleotides line up with TRBD1. With 8 bases clipped from V and 9 bases from J, the junction kept 13 bases outside the gene matches. This CDR3 is built from 14 residues. The CDR3 protein is CASGQTGYQGEQFF. Here the CDR3 DNA reads TGTGCCAGCGGCCAGACAGGGTATCAGGGTGAGCAGTTCTTC.

This clonotype appeared many times. The chain carries TRBV7-9 and TRBJ1-1, with D possibly matching TRBD1 (5 bases). The V gene's germline CDR1 is SEHNR and CDR2 FQNEAQ (reference sequence). The CDR3 loop spans 12 amino acids. The ends were cut back, 5 bases at V and 8 bases at J, with 12 bases in the middle. CDR3 amino acids: CASSKSGGEAFF. The CDR3 bases are TGTGCCAGCAGCAAATCGGGGGGGGAAGCTTTCTTT.

This clonotype was counted between two and nine times. V is TRBV5-4 and J is TRBJ1-2; 7 bases map to TRBD1. CDR3 size: 13 residues. With 4 bases clipped from V and 6 bases from J, the junction kept 6 bases outside the gene matches. The germline CDR1 and CDR2 sequences are SGHNT and YYREEE (reference sequence). The CDR3 sequence: CASSQRGGDGYTF. In DNA form, the CDR3 reads TGTGCCAGCAGCCAAAGAGGGGGCGATGGCTACACCTTC.

This clonotype was found a few times. The rearrangement uses TRBV7-8 and TRBJ1-1; the match to TRBD1 covers 7 bases. The CDR3 has 16 residues. CDR1 and CDR2 (germline): SGHVS, FQNEAQ. V lost 0 bases to trimming and J lost 0 bases; unmatched junction nucleotides: 4. CDR3 bases: TGTGCCAGCAGCTTAGCAACAGGGGTCATGAACACTGAAGCTTTCTTT. Its translation: CASSLATGVMNTEAFF.

This clonotype turned up a few times. The rearrangement uses TRBV6-5 and TRBJ2-2, with unresolved D. The V and J ends lost 2 bases and 4 bases respectively, with 5 bases between them. The CDR3 is made up of 13 amino acids. Per germline, CDR1 MNHEY and CDR2 SVGAGI. CDR3 sequence reads: CASSYDRTGELFF. CDR3 sequence (DNA): TGTGCCAGCAGTTACGATCGCACCGGGGAGCTGTTTTTT.

This chain uses TRBV6-2 or TRBV6-3 with TRBJ2-3; 8 bases fit TRBD2. Germline values: CDR1 MNHEY, CDR2 SVGEGT. The CDR3 runs to 16 residues. V shed 3 bases and J 3 bases; nucleotides not matched to a gene: 8. Written as DNA, the CDR3 is TGTGCCAGCAGTTATGGCGGGGGGCCACCAACAGATACGCAGTATTTT. Its protein is CASSYGGGPPTDTQYF.

This clonotype was counted a few times. This sequence joins TRBV25-1 and TRBJ2-6, with TRBD2 matching over 7 bases. Trimming took 1 base from V and 2 from J; bases not matched to a gene: 8. The CDR3 loop spans 18 amino acids. Germline V gene sequence: CDR1 MGHDK, CDR2 SYGVNS. The CDR3: CASSEFTGGSPGANVLTF. The CDR3 nucleotides are TGTGCCAGCAGTGAATTTACGGGGGGATCCCCTGGGGCCAACGTCCTGACTTTC. The full variable domain, with the rest looked up from reference TRBV25-1 and TRBJ2-6, is EADIYQTPRYLVIGTGKKITLECSQTMGHDKMYWYQQDPGMELHLIHYSYGVNSTEKGDLSSESTVSRIRTEHFPLTLESARPSHTSQYLCASSEFTGGSPGANVLTFGAGSRLTVL.

This clonotype showed up many times. One end of the junction fails to match germline, which may point to a read error. The chain couples TRBV11-2 to TRBJ1-1; TRBD1 aligns across 10 bases. The CDR3 spans 12 residues. CDR1 is SGHAT, CDR2 FQNNGV, per germline. CDR3 nucleotide sequence: TGTGCCAGCAGTCACAGGGGGGGGACAGGGGTTTTT. Translating gives CASSHRGGTGVF.